The clone carrying this TCR beta chain was detected ten times or more. This sample is drawn from a study of T-cell reconstitution after alpha-beta-depleted transplantation in children. TCRbeta library preparation incorporated unique molecular identifiers. One entry per CDR3 protein results from TCRdb running MiXCR on the PCR reads. The sample gives more than 85,000 distinct CDR3 sequences, 10% of which show up once; approximately 7.9% is in the top ten. This TCR was sampled from a human donor who donated a stem cell graft to a child with acute lymphoblastic leukemia. The specimen was PBMCs from the stem cell graft donor, collected from the stem cell graft.

CDR3 DNA: TGTGCCAGCAGCTTAGAATCTGGGGGCCTTAGCACAGATACGCAGTATTTT. Translating it yields CASSLESGGLSTDTQYF. This chain connects TRBV11-2 to TRBJ2-3; possibly TRBD1 for D (6 bases). Deletions cut 0 bases from V and 0 bases from J, with 13 bases between. The germline V gene encodes CDR1 SGHAT and CDR2 FQNNGV. The CDR3 has 17 amino acids.